These 5 T cell receptor beta chains originate from one sample sequenced in a study of blood T cell repertoires in COVID-19. The protocol was immunoSEQ multiplex PCR, while the TCRdb copy is restricted to in-frame clones and leaves out a portion. The sample has 150,000 to 200,000 clones, approximately 88% seen once. Input material: peripheral blood. The receptors were sampled from a woman in her 30s with acute or convalescent COVID-19.

The J gene is TRBJ2-7, the V gene TRBV5-1, with D maybe TRBD1 (6 bases). This CDR3 has 15 amino acids. Germline lookup yields CDR1 SGHRS and CDR2 YFSETQ. The V and J ends lost 0 bases and 3 bases respectively, with 13 bases between them. CDR3 in DNA: TGCGCCAGCAGCTTGGCCCAGGGGCTCGGCTACGAGCAGTACTTC. The encoded protein is CASSLAQGLGYEQYF.

V is TRBV6-5 and J is TRBJ2-5, with TRBD2 as a possible D gene (5 bases). The V and J ends lost 2 bases and 7 bases respectively, with 11 bases between them. Germline V lookup: CDR1 MNHEY, CDR2 SVGAGI. CDR3 size: 13 residues. The CDR3 DNA is TGTGCCAGCAGTTACGCGGGTGTTGGGACCCAGTACTTC. Its translation is CASSYAGVGTQYF.

The chain employs TRBV15 and TRBJ1-4; no definite D call. The germline V and J ends were trimmed by 2 bases and 7 bases, with 11 bases remaining between them. CDR1 and CDR2 from the germline V gene are LNHNV and YYDKDF (reference sequence). The CDR3 loop spans 14 amino acids. CDR3 nucleotides: TGTGCCACCAGCAGACCATCGGGGAGTGAAAAACTGTTTTTT. The encoded protein is CATSRPSGSEKLFF.

J is TRBJ2-1 and V is TRBV4-2, with D possibly TRBD2 on 6 matching bases. CDR3 length equals 17 residues. Germline-derived CDR1 and CDR2 are LGHNA and YNFKEQ. Trimming left V 0 bases short and J 4 bases short, with 16 bases between. CDR3 protein: CASSQDGGTDRYNEQFF. DNA for the CDR3: TGTGCCAGCAGCCAAGATGGGGGGACTGATCGATACAATGAGCAGTTCTTC.

V usage is TRBV2 and J usage is TRBJ2-1; D gene unclear. Germline CDR1 and CDR2: SNHLY and FYNNEI. The CDR3 is made up of 13 amino acids. V lost 5 bases and J lost 9, with 14 bases in between. In DNA, the CDR3 is TGTGCCAGCAGTCAAGGCACACGTGGTGAGCAGTTCTTC. This codes for CASSQGTRGEQFF.